The entry below describes one TCR beta chain. This record comes from a study of blood T cell repertoires in COVID-19. Study information: Sample material is recorded as cDNA or gDNA derived from T cells, B-cell-depleted T cells, or PBMCs.

Seattle-derived patients entered the study during active infection and were followed longitudinally. In the original workflow: Amplification with reference gene primers provided the estimates of nucleated cell counts. Profiling relied on immunoSEQ multiplex PCR, and the TCRdb table lists in-frame clones only, not all of them. Clone size and V and J calls were adopted from that table, with D and trimming inferred from the DNA. The sample yields around 320,000 clones, nearly 90% seen once. The CDR3 totals 14 residues. V shed 7 bases, J shed 0 bases, and the junction held 5 bases outside the gene matches. Germline CDR1 is MDHEN and CDR2 is SYDVKM.

The receptor was derived from a woman aged 25 to 39 with COVID-19, enrolled during active disease. The sample was peripheral blood. The chain joins TRBV28 to TRBJ1-2; the match to TRBD1 covers 7 bases. The CDR3 here is CASTLGTANYGYTF. CDR3 DNA sequence: TGTGCCAGCACCCTTGGGACAGCTAACTATGGCTACACCTTC.